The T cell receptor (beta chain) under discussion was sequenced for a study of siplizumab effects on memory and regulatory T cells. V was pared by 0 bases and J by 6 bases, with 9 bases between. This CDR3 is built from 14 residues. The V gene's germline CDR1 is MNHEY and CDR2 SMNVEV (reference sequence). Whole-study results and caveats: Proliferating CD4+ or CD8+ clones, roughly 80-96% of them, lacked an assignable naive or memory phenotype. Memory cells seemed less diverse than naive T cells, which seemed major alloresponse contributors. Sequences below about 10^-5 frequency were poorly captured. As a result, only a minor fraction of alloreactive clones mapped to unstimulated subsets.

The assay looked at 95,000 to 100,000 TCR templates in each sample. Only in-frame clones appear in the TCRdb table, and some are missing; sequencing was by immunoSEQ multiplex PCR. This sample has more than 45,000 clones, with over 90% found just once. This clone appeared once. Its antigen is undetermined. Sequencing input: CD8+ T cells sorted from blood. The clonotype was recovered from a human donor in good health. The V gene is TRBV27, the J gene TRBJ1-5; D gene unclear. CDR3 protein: CASSLSGFGQPQHF. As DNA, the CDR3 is TGTGCCAGCAGTTTATCAGGGTTTGGTCAGCCCCAGCATTTT.